This entry is about one T cell receptor beta chain. The sample originates from a study of PD-1 and CTLA-4 blockade in melanoma. Using immunoSEQ multiplex PCR, the repertoire was profiled, and TCRdb retains in-frame clones only, with some absent. The sample includes roughly 11,000 clones, approximately 85% of them seen just once. Trimming stripped 4 bases from V and 5 bases from J, with 20 bases between. This CDR3 is 16 amino acids long. CDR1 is LGHDT, CDR2 YNNKEL, per germline (reference sequence). This receptor was taken from a human donor with melanoma. The rearrangement joins TRBV3-1 (or the pseudogene TRBV3-2) to TRBJ1-2, with D perhaps TRBD1 (5 bases). The source was CD8+ T cells from peripheral blood, collected from a patient given anti-PD-1 treatment. Here the CDR3 DNA reads TGTGCCAGCAGCCCATTCCGGGACCCTATAAAGTATGGCTACACCTTC. It is translated as CASSPFRDPIKYGYTF.